A selection of T cell receptor beta chains follows, all from one sample in a study of type 1 regulatory T cells. No antigens are known for them. From the reads, TCRdb called clonotypes with MiXCR, one entry per CDR3 protein. The table has roughly 67,000 distinct CDR3 sequences, around 60% seen once. The source material was cultured T cells, either the whole culture or a sorted T cell fraction (not recorded which). The receptors stem from a human donor in good health. Each CDR3 is given with its conserved first and last residue. D genes are given only for firm matches. Clone sizes are given selectively: once, few, many, or a class where the clone is expanded.

J gene	clone size	V gene	D gene	CDR3 DNA	CDR3 protein
TRBJ1-2	.	TRBV9	.	TGTGCCAGCAGCGTCTCGGGGGCCTATGGCTACACCTTC	CASSVSGAYGYTF
TRBJ2-5	.	TRBV27	TRBD1	TGTGCCAGCACCACAGGGGGGAAGGGGCAAGAGACCCAGTACTTC	CASTTGGKGQETQYF
TRBJ2-1	.	TRBV5-1	.	TGCGCCAGCAGCTTGGCCGTACTACAGGGAGGCAATGAGCAGTTCTTC	CASSLAVLQGGNEQFF
TRBJ2-2	.	TRBV10-3	.	TGTGCCATCAGTGAGTCGACCAGGCCGAACACCGGGGAGCTGTTTTTT	CAISESTRPNTGELFF
TRBJ2-1	few	TRBV7-8	TRBD2	TGTGCCAGCAGCCCATGGACTAGCGGGAGAGGCTATGAGCAGTTCTTC	CASSPWTSGRGYEQFF
TRBJ2-3	.	TRBV10-3	.	TGTGCCATCACGGTGGTGGATACGCAGTATTTT	CAITVVDTQYF
TRBJ2-5	.	TRBV19	.	TGTGCCAGTAGTGAAGGCGGCCAAGAGACCCAGTACTTC	CASSEGGQETQYF
TRBJ2-1	few	TRBV2	.	TGTGCCAGCAGGGGCTCGGGGGGCGTTGAGCAGTTCTTC	CASRGSGGVEQFF
TRBJ2-1	.	TRBV7-6	TRBD2	TGTGCCAGCAGTCCGATGCCACCGGGACTAGCGAACAATGAGCAGTTCTTC	CASSPMPPGLANNEQFF
TRBJ2-1	.	TRBV5-4	TRBD1	TGTGCCAGCAGCTTTAATACGGGACAGGCGAACAATGAGCAGTTCTTC	CASSFNTGQANNEQFF
TRBJ2-2	.	TRBV20-1	.	TGCAGTGCTAGAGTACCGGGAAAAACCGGGGAGCTGTTTTTT	CSARVPGKTGELFF
TRBJ2-1	.	TRBV6-5	.	TGTGCCAGCAAGTGGAGAGGACGGTACAATGAGCAGTTCTTC	CASKWRGRYNEQFF
TRBJ2-7	.	TRBV7-8	.	TGTGCCAGCAGCTTAGGTCTAGACCGTGGGGAGCAGTACTTC	CASSLGLDRGEQYF
TRBJ2-3	.	TRBV7-7	TRBD2	TGTGCCAGCAGCTTAGGTAGCGGGAGTGCAGATACGCAGTATTTT	CASSLGSGSADTQYF
TRBJ1-1	.	TRBV20-1	.	TGCAGTGCTAGAGTGCGTGGGGGGACTGAAGCTTTCTTT	CSARVRGGTEAFF
TRBJ2-7	once	TRBV27	TRBD2	TGTGCCAGCAGTTTATCCGTACGGGGACTAGCGGAGGACGAGCAGTACTTC	CASSLSVRGLAEDEQYF
TRBJ2-1	.	TRBV19	.	TGTGCCAGTAGTGTACCCACTAGTTCCAGTGAGCAGTTCTTC	CASSVPTSSSEQFF
TRBJ2-1	few	TRBV11-2	.	TGTGCCAGCAGCTTAGTCGATGGGTTTGAGCAGTTCTTC	CASSLVDGFEQFF
TRBJ2-7	once	TRBV20-1	TRBD1	TGCACTCCGACCCCAGCTTCCGGGACAGGCCCCTACGAGCAGTACTTC	CTPTPASGTGPYEQYF
TRBJ2-3	once	TRBV9	.	TGTGCCAGCAGCCCAGTGGGAGGATTCACAGATACGCAGTATTTT	CASSPVGGFTDTQYF
TRBJ1-2	few	TRBV7-6	.	TGTGCCAGCAGCCCATCGGTAGGGGCGAGAGGCTACACCTTC	CASSPSVGARGYTF
TRBJ2-3	.	TRBV20-1	TRBD2	TGCAGTGCTAGAGATTTCCAGCGGGACACAGATACGCAGTATTTT	CSARDFQRDTDTQYF
TRBJ2-2	.	TRBV10-3	TRBD2	TGTGCCATCAGTCCCAGAAGTATTAGCGGGGACGGGAACACCGGGGAGCTGTTTTTT	CAISPRSISGDGNTGELFF
TRBJ2-3	.	TRBV7-2	.	TGTGCCAGCAGCTTAGCCACAGATACGCAGTATTTT	CASSLATDTQYF
TRBJ2-7	once	TRBV4-1	.	TGCGCCAGCAGCCAAGATCCGGGACGGGGGTCCTACGAGCAGTACTTC	CASSQDPGRGSYEQYF
TRBJ2-2	.	TRBV5-1	.	TGCGCCAGCAGCTTGATCAGGACAGGGGAGCTGTTTTTT	CASSLIRTGELFF
TRBJ2-3	.	TRBV20-1	.	TGCAGTGCTAGAGATGGTAGCGCGATCACAGATACGCAGTATTTT	CSARDGSAITDTQYF
TRBJ2-2	few	TRBV20-1	.	TGCAGTGCTAGGGACAGCAAAAGAGCCGGGGAGCTGTTTTTT	CSARDSKRAGELFF
TRBJ2-4	.	TRBV6-5	TRBD2	TGTGCCAGCAGTTACTCGGGGGGGGAGGGGAAGTACTTC	CASSYSGGEGKYF
TRBJ2-7	.	TRBV5-1	TRBD2	TGCGCCAGCAGCTTGGCCGAGCGGGGCTACGAGCAGTACTTC	CASSLAERGYEQYF
TRBJ2-6	.	TRBV5-4	.	TGTGCCAGCAGCTTGGCATCAGGGGATGGGGCCAACGTCCTGACTTTC	CASSLASGDGANVLTF